This TCR beta chain was identified in a study of metastatic and nonmetastatic thyroid tumors. TCRdb re-processed the PCR reads through MiXCR. The sample has roughly 30,000 clones; 24% are singletons. No treatment had been given to any patient before thyroid surgery. Germline V gene sequence: CDR1 MNHEY, CDR2 SVGEGT. The V gene lost 2 bases and the J gene lost 5 bases, with 12 bases spanning the gap. The CDR3 loop spans 14 amino acids. In its sample, this clone ranks as medium-sized. The TCR originated in a female donor with papillary thyroid cancer or a benign thyroid nodule (not recorded which). Some clones in this sample may be carry-over from other donors' samples. This chain joins TRBV6-2 or TRBV6-3 and TRBJ1-2, with D perhaps TRBD1 (5 bases). Sequencing was performed on blood. CDR3 in DNA: TGTGCCAGCAGTTACCAGGGTATGGGTTATGGCTACACCTTC. Protein product: CASSYQGMGYGYTF.